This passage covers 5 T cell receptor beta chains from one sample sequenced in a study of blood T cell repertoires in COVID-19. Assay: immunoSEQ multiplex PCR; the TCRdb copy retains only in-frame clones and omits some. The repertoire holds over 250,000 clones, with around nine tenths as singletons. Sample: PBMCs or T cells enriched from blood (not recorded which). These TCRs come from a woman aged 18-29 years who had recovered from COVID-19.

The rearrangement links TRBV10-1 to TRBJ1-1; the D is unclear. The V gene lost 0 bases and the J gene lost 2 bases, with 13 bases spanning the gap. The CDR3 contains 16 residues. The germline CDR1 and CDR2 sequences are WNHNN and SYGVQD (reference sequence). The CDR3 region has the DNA TGCGCCAGCAGTGAGTCAGGAGCGGGCTATAACACTGAAGCTTTCTTT. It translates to CASSESGAGYNTEAFF.

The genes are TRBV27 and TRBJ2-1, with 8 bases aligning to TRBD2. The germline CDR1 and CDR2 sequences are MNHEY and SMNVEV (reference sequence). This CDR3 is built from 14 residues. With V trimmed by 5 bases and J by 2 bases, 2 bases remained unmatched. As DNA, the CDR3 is TGTGCCAGCAGTGATAGCGGGACCTACAATGAGCAGTTCTTC. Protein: CASSDSGTYNEQFF.

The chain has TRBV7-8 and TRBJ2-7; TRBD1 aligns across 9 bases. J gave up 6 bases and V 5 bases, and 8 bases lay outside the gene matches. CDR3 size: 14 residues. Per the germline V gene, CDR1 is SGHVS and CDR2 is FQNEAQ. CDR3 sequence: CASSPPGTGLEQYF. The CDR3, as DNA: TGTGCCAGCAGCCCCCCCGGGACAGGGCTCGAGCAGTACTTC. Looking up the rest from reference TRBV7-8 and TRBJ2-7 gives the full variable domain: GAGVSQSPRYKVAKRGQDVALRCDPISGHVSLFWYQQALGQGPEFLTYFQNEAQLDKSGLPSDRFFAERPEGSVSTLKIQRTQQEDSAVYLCASSPPGTGLEQYFGPGTRLTVT.

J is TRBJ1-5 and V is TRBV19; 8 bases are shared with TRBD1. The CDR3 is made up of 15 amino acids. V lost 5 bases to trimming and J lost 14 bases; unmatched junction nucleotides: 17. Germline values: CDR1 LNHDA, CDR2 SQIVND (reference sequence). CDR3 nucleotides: TGTGCCAGTAGTGTAACCTCCCTTGTGACAGGGGCAAAGCATTTT. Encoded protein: CASSVTSLVTGAKHF.

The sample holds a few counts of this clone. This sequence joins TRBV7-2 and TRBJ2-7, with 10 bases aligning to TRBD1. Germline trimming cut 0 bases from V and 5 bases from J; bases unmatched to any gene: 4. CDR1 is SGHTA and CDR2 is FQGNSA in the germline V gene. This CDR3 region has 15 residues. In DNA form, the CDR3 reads TGTGCCAGCAGCTTAGCGACAGGGGGCAGAAACGAGCAGTACTTC. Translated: CASSLATGGRNEQYF.